The 10 T cell receptor beta chains below were found in one sample sequenced in a study of OX40 agonist ivuxolimab in advanced cancers. The data were produced by immunoSEQ multiplex PCR, yet TCRdb's version contains in-frame clones alone and is incomplete. This table has some 95,000 clones, 70% to 85% appearing once. Sequences were derived from CD4+ or CD8+ T cells sorted from blood, sampled in a trial of the OX40 agonist ivuxolimab. The receptors come from an adult with an advanced solid tumor such as melanoma, head and neck, liver or kidney cancer.

The sample holds a few counts of this clone. The V and J genes are TRBV5-1 and TRBJ2-1, with 7 bases that match TRBD2. In germline, CDR1 is SGHRS, CDR2 YFSETQ. The CDR3 loop spans 18 amino acids. V was pared by 3 bases and J by 0 bases, with 12 bases of the junction left unmatched. Here the CDR3 reads CASSSRDYLKSSYNEQFF. Here the CDR3 DNA reads TGCGCCAGCAGCTCCAGGGACTACCTCAAGAGCTCCTACAATGAGCAGTTCTTC.

V usage is TRBV6-1 and J usage is TRBJ1-2; 11 bases are shared with TRBD1. CDR3 size: 14 residues. V shed 5 bases, J shed 6 bases, and the junction held 5 bases outside the gene matches. CDR1 is MNHNS and CDR2 is SASEGT in the germline V gene. The CDR3: CASSLGQGADGYTF. In nucleotides, the CDR3 is TGTGCCAGCAGTCTAGGACAGGGGGCAGATGGCTACACCTTC.

The chain carries TRBV29-1 and TRBJ1-1; D gene ambiguous. The CDR3 runs to 12 residues. The V end lost 6 bases, the J end lost 1 base, and 9 bases lay between the germline ends. Germline CDR1 and CDR2: SQVTM and ANQGSEA. CDR3 nucleotides: TGCAGCGTCCGAGCAAGGAACACTGAAGCTTTCTTT. The encoded protein is CSVRARNTEAFF.

The V and J genes are TRBV28 and TRBJ2-7; 8 bases map to TRBD2. J gave up 0 bases and V 5 bases, and 6 bases lay outside the gene matches. Germline V gene lookup returns CDR1 MDHEN and CDR2 SYDVKM. This CDR3 comprises 15 residues. CDR3 loop: CASSLPGTSSYEQYF. The CDR3 DNA sequence: TGTGCCAGCAGTCTCCCCGGGACTAGCTCCTACGAGCAGTACTTC.

This rearrangement joins TRBV14 to TRBJ1-2, with D unresolved. The CDR3 contains 13 residues. Germline CDR1 and CDR2: SGHDN and FVKESK. Trimming cost V 4 bases and J 2 bases, with 8 bases left between them. The CDR3 sequence is CASSPTSNYGYTF. The CDR3 bases are TGTGCCAGCAGCCCGACATCAAACTATGGCTACACCTTC.

With regard to this clone: Other DNA sequences within the sample encode an identical CDR3. The chain combines TRBV5-6 with TRBJ2-7, with 10 bases lining up with TRBD2. V trimming: 4 bases; J trimming: 0 bases; junction bases outside the gene matches: 10. CDR1 is SGHDT, CDR2 YYEEEE, per germline. This CDR3 is built from 17 residues. The CDR3 DNA reads as TGTGCCAGCAGCCCATTCGGACTAGCGGACCACTCCTACGAGCAGTACTTC. Translation gives CASSPFGLADHSYEQYF.

The chain's CDR3 is CASSPLGSVPDTQYF. The CDR3 DNA follows: TGTGCCAGCAGTCCGCTGGGATCGGTCCCAGATACGCAGTATTTT. The V and J genes are TRBV27 and TRBJ2-3; D is uncertain. CDR1 is MNHEY and CDR2 is SMNVEV in the germline V gene (reference sequence). V was pared by 5 bases and J by 4 bases, with 16 bases between. CDR3 length equals 15 residues.

The V and J genes are TRBV6-6 and TRBJ2-3; the D is unclear. Germline loops: CDR1 MNHNY, CDR2 SVGAGI (reference sequence). The V end was cut by 4 bases, the J end by 6 bases, with 5 bases between. This CDR3 has 11 amino acids. The CDR3 protein is CASSFGDTQYF. CDR3 bases: TGTGCCAGCAGTTTCGGGGATACGCAGTATTTT.

This rearrangement joins TRBV11-3 to TRBJ2-7; D not certain. V shed 4 bases and J shed 2 bases, with 9 bases lying between them. The CDR3 contains 13 residues. Germline CDR1 SGHNT, CDR2 YENEEA. CDR3 in DNA: TGTGCCAGCAGCTCTCGGGCTACCTACGAGCAGTACTTC. Protein: CASSSRATYEQYF.

The rearrangement links TRBV6-1 to TRBJ2-1, with D tentatively TRBD2 (6 bases). The CDR3 spans 15 residues. V dropped 0 bases and J dropped 5 bases, with 11 bases sitting between them. Per germline, CDR1 MNHNS and CDR2 SASEGT. The CDR3 sequence: CASSEARGYDNEQFF. CDR3 DNA: TGTGCCAGCAGTGAAGCCCGGGGGTATGACAATGAGCAGTTCTTC.